This T cell receptor beta chain was captured by sequencing in a study of OX40 agonist ivuxolimab in advanced cancers. Study information: Patients undergoing dose escalation presented with hepatocellular carcinoma, melanoma, renal cell or head and neck cancer. The study reported partial responses in three patients: one hepatocellular carcinoma, two cutaneous melanoma.

About this clone: Its antigen is unidentified.

Study-wide findings and caveats: The antigen specificity of the peripheral T cells (those that were expanded) was not determined. Both blood CD4+ and CD8+ T cells showed clonal growth by week 6 at 0.1 to 3.0 mg/kg.

Data came from immunoSEQ multiplex PCR; TCRdb stores just in-frame clones and leaves some out. Among roughly 80,000 clones listed, around 85% were seen once. This receptor was identified in an adult with an advanced solid tumor such as melanoma, head and neck, liver or kidney cancer. Specimen: CD4+ or CD8+ T cells sorted from blood, collected in a trial of the OX40 agonist ivuxolimab.

CDR3 bases: TGCGCCAGCAGCTTAGCCGGACAGCTTTACAATGAGCAGTTCTTC. Protein product: CASSLAGQLYNEQFF. The chain carries TRBV5-1 and TRBJ2-1; D might be TRBD1 (6 bases). The CDR3 has 15 amino acids. Trimming pared 2 bases from V and 4 bases from J, leaving 13 bases between. Germline V gene data show CDR1 as SGHRS and CDR2 as YFSETQ.